The subject of this entry is one T cell receptor beta chain. This sample is part of a study of T cells in Graves' hyperthyroidism and ophthalmopathy. RNA transcripts gave rise to amplified TCR beta CDR3 regions. HTBI primers were employed in a first-round RT-PCR of the TCR CDR3. From the multiplex PCR reads, TCRdb called clonotypes with MiXCR, one entry per CDR3 protein. This sample has around 540,000 distinct CDR3 sequences, with about 16% found just once. The CDR3 spans 18 residues. V was clipped by 2 bases and J by 6 bases, with 24 bases between them. Germline V gene sequence: CDR1 LGHDT, CDR2 YNNKEL (reference sequence).

Sequenced input: blood. This chain uses TRBV3-1 with TRBJ2-3, with D maybe TRBD2 (6 bases). The clonotype comes from a woman under 40 with Graves' ophthalmopathy. In nucleotides, the CDR3 is TGTGCCAGCAGCCAACCCTTTCCGGGGATAGCGGTTGTGGATACGCAGTATTTT. It specifies CASSQPFPGIAVVDTQYF.